This entry lists 29 T cell receptor beta chains sequenced from one sample in a study of T cell responses to AZD1222 COVID-19 vaccine. Profiled with immunoSEQ multiplex PCR; TCRdb holds only in-frame clones, not every one. Among 90,000 to 150,000 clones, over 85% were seen once, and the ten largest hold 8.4%. The input for sequencing was peripheral blood, taken on day 0 of AZD1222 vaccination. The receptors derive from an adult in good health.

The rearrangement joins TRBV5-1 to TRBJ1-1; no clear D. Germline V CDR1 and CDR2: SGHRS, YFSETQ. CDR3 length: 14 amino acids. V dropped 3 bases and J dropped 1 base, with 10 bases sitting between them. This CDR3 is CASSSTPGNTEAFF. The CDR3 DNA sequence: TGCGCCAGCAGCTCGACCCCAGGGAACACTGAAGCTTTCTTT.

The J gene is TRBJ2-5, the V gene TRBV7-2; D is unresolved. Germline V CDR1 and CDR2: SGHTA, FQGNSA. V was clipped by 5 bases and J by 5 bases, with 9 bases between them. This CDR3 has 12 amino acids. The CDR3 sequence: CASSPLGETQYF. The CDR3 DNA reads as TGTGCCAGCAGCCCCCTAGGGGAGACCCAGTACTTC.

Worth noting for this clone: In the same sample, other DNA sequences code for this CDR3. The chain has TRBV6-5 and TRBJ1-5; TRBD1 is a possible D gene (5 bases). CDR1 and CDR2 from the germline V gene are MNHEY and SVGAGI. V lost 3 bases, J lost 4 bases, and 7 bases lay in between. The CDR3 runs 13 residues. The CDR3 reads CASSYRGNQPQHF. The DNA of the CDR3 is TGTGCCAGCAGTTATCGGGGGAATCAGCCCCAGCATTTT.

V gene TRBV28 combines with J gene TRBJ1-1; D is undetermined. There are 12 residues in the CDR3. The germline V and J ends were trimmed by 3 bases and 5 bases, with 7 bases remaining between them. Germline CDR1 reads MDHEN; CDR2 reads SYDVKM. The DNA for the CDR3 is TGTGCCAGCAGTTTCCATGGGACTGAAGCTTTCTTT. Amino acid sequence: CASSFHGTEAFF.

J is TRBJ2-7 and V is TRBV19; perhaps TRBD2 as D (7 bases). Germline V gene lookup returns CDR1 LNHDA and CDR2 SQIVND (reference sequence). The CDR3 spans 15 residues. Trimming removed 5 bases at V and 2 bases at J, with 16 bases between. The CDR3 region is CASSSRGGGAYEQYF. The DNA for the CDR3 is TGTGCCAGTAGTTCCCGGGGAGGGGGGGCCTACGAGCAGTACTTC.

This chain's CDR3 is CASSPPGQGGSYEQYF. The CDR3 DNA sequence: TGTGCCAGCTCACCCCCGGGACAGGGGGGCTCCTACGAGCAGTACTTC. The J gene is TRBJ2-7, the V gene TRBV18; TRBD1 aligns across 11 bases. V lost 3 bases, J lost 0 bases, and 4 bases stayed unmatched. The CDR3 totals 16 residues. Germline V lookup: CDR1 KGHSH, CDR2 LQKENI.

V is TRBV10-3 and J is TRBJ1-2; D call uncertain. V lost 3 bases and J lost 8, with 13 bases in between. This CDR3 has 13 residues. Germline V gene data show CDR1 as ENHRY and CDR2 as SYGVKD. CDR3 sequence (DNA): TGTGCCATCAGTGACGAAGGGCCGAACGGCTACACCTTC. It is translated as CAISDEGPNGYTF.

The chain uses TRBV2 and TRBJ1-2, with unresolved D. CDR1 is SNHLY and CDR2 is FYNNEI in the germline V gene. The CDR3 is 11 amino acids. V lost 8 bases and J lost 3, with 7 bases in between. CDR3 amino acids: CASGPHYGYTF. CDR3 bases: TGTGCCAGCGGCCCCCACTATGGCTACACCTTC.

The chain has TRBV5-6 and TRBJ2-1; 8 nucleotides align to TRBD1. The V segment lost 1 base and the J segment 2 bases; nucleotides outside the gene matches: 2. Looked up from germline, CDR1 is SGHDT and CDR2 is YYEEEE. This CDR3 has 15 amino acids. This CDR3 is CASSLWDRTYNEQFF. CDR3 in DNA: TGTGCCAGCAGCTTGTGGGACAGGACCTACAATGAGCAGTTCTTC. Full variable domain (rest looked up from reference TRBV5-6 and TRBJ2-1): DAGVTQSPTHLIKTRGQQVTLRCSPKSGHDTVSWYQQALGQGPQFIFQYYEEEERQRGNFPDRFSGHQFPNYSSELNVNALLLGDSALYLCASSLWDRTYNEQFFGPGTRLTVL.

The chain uses TRBV14 and TRBJ2-5, with a possible D match to TRBD2 (6 bases). The CDR3 is 15 amino acids. Trimming cost V 3 bases and J 3 bases, with 14 bases left between them. The germline CDR1 and CDR2 sequences are SGHDN and FVKESK. CDR3 amino acids: CASSHLGGGKETQYF. CDR3 DNA sequence: TGTGCCAGCAGCCATCTGGGGGGTGGGAAAGAGACCCAGTACTTC.

J is TRBJ1-1 and V is TRBV19; D unresolved. Trimming cost V 7 bases and J 2 bases, with 17 bases left between them. Germline CDR1 LNHDA, CDR2 SQIVND (reference sequence). The CDR3 runs 15 residues. CDR3 nucleotide sequence: TGTGCCAGTACCGATCGGGCGCAGGCCAACACTGAAGCTTTCTTT. Its protein product is CASTDRAQANTEAFF.

This chain uses TRBV4-1 with TRBJ1-6, with TRBD1 as a possible D gene (6 bases). The germline gives CDR1 MGHRA, CDR2 YSYEKL. This CDR3 spans 15 amino acids. The V end lost 1 base, the J end lost 6 bases, and 10 bases lay between the germline ends. The CDR3 DNA is TGCGCCAGCAGCCAAGTGAGGGGGTCTAATTCACCCCTCCACTTT. Amino acid sequence: CASSQVRGSNSPLHF.

The chain couples TRBV4-1 to TRBJ1-6; D call uncertain. This CDR3 has 15 amino acids. Trimming pared 0 bases from V and 7 bases from J, leaving 10 bases between. CDR1 and CDR2 from the germline V gene are MGHRA and YSYEKL. Here the CDR3 reads CASSQDRRGNSPLHF. CDR3 nucleotides: TGCGCCAGCAGCCAAGATCGGCGGGGAAATTCACCCCTCCACTTT.

The table lists this clone with a count of one. This sequence joins TRBV4-1 and TRBJ1-5; D might be TRBD1 (6 bases). CDR3 length: 18 residues. Trimming cost V 0 bases and J 1 base, with 16 bases left between them. CDR1 and CDR2 from the germline V gene are MGHRA and YSYEKL. DNA for the CDR3: TGCGCCAGCAGCCAAGATCGCGCCAGGGGATCGAGCAATCAGCCCCAGCATTTT. Translation: CASSQDRARGSSNQPQHF.

The chain recombines TRBV30 with TRBJ1-6; no clear D. Trimming pared 5 bases from V and 7 bases from J, leaving 15 bases between. Germline V CDR1 and CDR2: GTSNPN, SVGIG (reference sequence). This CDR3 contains 14 residues. CDR3 DNA sequence: TGTGCCTGGTGCTTTCAGTCTCAAAATTCACCCCTCCACTTT. It encodes CAWCFQSQNSPLHF.

The CDR3 DNA reads TGTGCCAGCAGCGGGGGGTGGGGTCGTGATGGCTACACCTTC. Its translation: CASSGGWGRDGYTF. The J gene is TRBJ1-2, the V gene TRBV7-2, with a weak D call TRBD1 (5 bases). The CDR3 covers 14 residues. In germline, CDR1 is SGHTA, CDR2 FQGNSA. Trimming cost V 5 bases and J 6 bases, with 16 bases left between them.

The chain couples TRBV6-4 to TRBJ1-2; D is unresolved. This CDR3 contains 14 residues. The germline V and J ends were trimmed by 9 bases and 5 bases, with 19 bases remaining between them. Germline V lookup: CDR1 MRHNA, CDR2 SNTAGT. The DNA for the CDR3 is TGTGCCAGACTGTGGGCCCCACCGGGATATGGCTACACCTTC. Its protein product is CARLWAPPGYGYTF.

The chain has TRBV5-5 and TRBJ2-7; no clear D gene. Looked up from germline, CDR1 is SGHKS and CDR2 is YYEKEE (reference sequence). The CDR3 has 14 amino acids. Trimming took 2 bases from V and 6 from J, leaving 15 bases between them. In DNA form, the CDR3 reads TGTGCCAGCAGCTTTCTCACTTGGGCCCCCGAGCAGTACTTC. Amino acids: CASSFLTWAPEQYF.

This chain joins TRBV27 and TRBJ2-5; maybe TRBD1 (5 bases). The CDR3 spans 14 residues. Germline V gene lookup returns CDR1 MNHEY and CDR2 SMNVEV (reference sequence). Trimming took off 1 base at V and 4 bases at J, with 10 bases between the two ends. CDR3: CASSLLGRTETQYF. The CDR3 nucleotides are TGTGCCAGCAGTTTATTGGGGCGGACAGAGACCCAGTACTTC.

The V gene is TRBV2, the J gene TRBJ1-5; tentative D call: TRBD1 (6 bases). V lost 7 bases and J 4 bases, leaving 8 bases between the germline ends. This CDR3 comprises 12 residues. Per the germline V gene, CDR1 is SNHLY and CDR2 is FYNNEI. For the CDR3, the DNA is TGTGCCAGCAACACAGGGAATCAGCCCCAGCATTTT. Translated: CASNTGNQPQHF.

The V and J genes are TRBV18 and TRBJ1-5; D is uncertain. The CDR3 covers 14 residues. V was pared by 5 bases and J by 3 bases, with 11 bases between. CDR1 is KGHSH and CDR2 is LQKENI in the germline V gene. This CDR3 reads CASSTTGINQPQHF. CDR3 coding DNA: TGTGCCAGCTCAACCACGGGAATCAATCAGCCCCAGCATTTT.

This clone has more than one count but fewer than ten. The chain recombines TRBV2 with TRBJ1-3; possibly TRBD1 for D (5 bases). Trimming shortened V by 4 bases and J by 1 base, and 8 bases separated the two germline ends. CDR1 SNHLY and CDR2 FYNNEI come from the germline V gene. This CDR3 has 14 amino acids. CDR3 sequence reads: CASSAGFSGNTIYF. CDR3 in DNA: TGTGCCAGCAGTGCAGGGTTTTCTGGAAACACCATATATTTT.

The CDR3 protein is CASSGEGTRPQHF. The DNA for the CDR3 is TGTGCCAGCAGTGGGGAGGGGACAAGGCCCCAGCATTTT. The genes are TRBV12-3 or TRBV12-4 and TRBJ1-5; TRBD1 is a possible D gene (6 bases). The V and J ends lost 5 bases and 9 bases respectively, with 14 bases between them. CDR3 length: 13 amino acids.

The CDR3 region is CASSYWTGGREKLFF. The CDR3, as DNA: TGTGCCAGCAGTTATTGGACAGGGGGAAGAGAAAAACTGTTTTTT. V is TRBV6-2 or TRBV6-3 and J is TRBJ1-4; 10 bases map to TRBD1. The V gene's germline CDR1 is MNHEY and CDR2 SVGEGT. J was trimmed by 8 bases and V by 3 bases; bases with no gene match: 6. The CDR3 extends over 15 amino acids.

The genes are TRBV5-1 and TRBJ2-4; D may match TRBD1 or TRBD2 (6 bases each). The germline V and J ends were trimmed by 4 bases and 9 bases, with 11 bases remaining between them. Germline values: CDR1 SGHRS, CDR2 YFSETQ. CDR3 length: 12 amino acids. CDR3 protein: CASSGGQGIQYF. In nucleotides, the CDR3 is TGCGCCAGCAGCGGGGGGCAGGGCATTCAGTACTTC. Full variable domain (remainder filled in from reference TRBV5-1 and TRBJ2-4): KAGVTQTPRYLIKTRGQQVTLSCSPISGHRSVSWYQQTPGQGLQFLFEYFSETQRNKGNFPGRFSGRQFSNSRSEMNVSTLELGDSALYLCASSGGQGIQYFGAGTRLSVL.

This chain joins TRBV13 and TRBJ2-7; 15 bases match TRBD2. This CDR3 is built from 17 residues. Germline CDR1 is PRHDT and CDR2 is FYEKMQ (reference sequence). Trimming at V came to 5 bases and at J to 0 bases, leaving 5 bases not matched to a gene. CDR3 in DNA: TGTGCCAGCAGCCCCAGGGGACTAGCGGGGGGCTCCTACGAGCAGTACTTC. Protein sequence: CASSPRGLAGGSYEQYF.

This chain joins TRBV5-4 and TRBJ2-7; D remains ambiguous. This CDR3 spans 12 amino acids. The germline V and J ends were trimmed by 3 bases and 4 bases, with 8 bases remaining between them. Germline CDR1 and CDR2: SGHNT and YYREEE (reference sequence). CDR3 sequence: CASSSVEYEQYF. The CDR3 DNA reads TGTGCCAGCAGCTCGGTAGAATACGAGCAGTACTTC.

The chain couples TRBV5-4 to TRBJ1-1; D ambiguous. The V gene lost 0 bases and the J gene lost 4 bases, with 13 bases spanning the gap. The CDR3 has 15 amino acids. The germline CDR1 and CDR2 sequences are SGHNT and YYREEE (reference sequence). Here the CDR3 reads CASSLDANSGTEAFF. CDR3 bases: TGTGCCAGCAGCTTGGATGCCAACTCGGGCACTGAAGCTTTCTTT.

J is TRBJ1-2 and V is TRBV14; D gene unclear. Trimming removed 5 bases at V and 4 bases at J, with 17 bases between. Looked up from germline, CDR1 is SGHDN and CDR2 is FVKESK. The length of the CDR3 is 15 residues. The CDR3 loop is CASSKNSGLGYGYTF. The CDR3 DNA reads as TGTGCCAGCAGCAAGAACAGTGGGCTTGGCTATGGCTACACCTTC.